This entry lists 27 T cell receptor beta chains sequenced from one sample in a study of T-cell memory formation after mild COVID-19. TCRdb processed the 5' RACE reads anew with MiXCR; each CDR3 protein has one entry. The top ten hold about 11% of the sample, which has some 40,000 distinct CDR3 sequences, 9.5% seen once. The sequenced material came from PBMCs or a T cell subset sorted from them (not recorded which). These receptors all come from an adult woman who had mild COVID-19 (a few samples of this study predate the infection). Cell type and time point are not known.

This clonotype was detected ten times or more. The chain recombines TRBV9 with TRBJ2-7; maybe TRBD2 (5 bases). The germline gives CDR1 SGDLS, CDR2 YYNGEE. The CDR3 spans 14 residues. The V gene lost 4 bases and the J gene lost 5 bases, with 16 bases spanning the gap. DNA of the CDR3: TGTGCCAGCAGCCTAGGACTTCTAAGTCACGAGCAGTACTTC. Translated: CASSLGLLSHEQYF. Using reference TRBV9 and TRBJ2-7 for the parts outside the CDR3, the full variable domain is DSGVTQTPKHLITATGQRVTLRCSPRSGDLSVYWYQQSLDQGLQFLIQYYNGEERAKGNILERFSAQQFPDLHSELNLSSLELGDSALYFCASSLGLLSHEQYFGPGTRLTVT.

This clonotype was picked up a small number of times. The chain joins TRBV4-1 to TRBJ1-2; D is unclear. This CDR3 has 12 amino acids. The V gene lost 0 bases and the J gene lost 8 bases, with 7 bases spanning the gap. The germline gives CDR1 MGHRA, CDR2 YSYEKL. The CDR3 sequence is CASSQDGLGYTF. The CDR3 nucleotides read TGCGCCAGCAGCCAAGATGGACTAGGCTACACCTTC.

This clonotype was picked up a small number of times. V is TRBV14 and J is TRBJ2-3; TRBD1 matches at 9 bases. CDR3 size: 17 residues. The V gene's germline CDR1 is SGHDN and CDR2 FVKESK. V dropped 3 bases and J dropped 5; count of bases not matched to a gene: 12. The CDR3 nucleotides read TGTGCCAGCAGCCAGTATCGCGGGACAGGGAACAAAGATACGCAGTATTTT. Amino acids: CASSQYRGTGNKDTQYF.

This clonotype showed up many times. CDR3 residues: CSARKLSGRADTQYF. CDR3 coding DNA: TGCAGTGCTCGCAAACTTAGCGGGAGGGCAGATACGCAGTATTTT. The chain combines TRBV20-1 with TRBJ2-3, with TRBD2 identical over 11 bases. The length of the CDR3 is 15 residues. From germline, CDR1 is DFQATT and CDR2 SNEGSKA (reference sequence). V lost 5 bases and J lost 4; bases outside the gene matches: 8.

V is TRBV5-6 and J is TRBJ2-7, with D tentatively TRBD1 (6 bases). This CDR3 is 13 amino acids long. The V gene lost 4 bases and the J gene lost 5 bases, with 13 bases spanning the gap. CDR1 is SGHDT and CDR2 is YYEEEE in the germline V gene. CDR3 sequence (DNA): TGTGCCAGCAGCCCCCCAGGGGTCCACGAGCAGTACTTC. It yields the protein CASSPPGVHEQYF.

J is TRBJ2-6 and V is TRBV4-1, with TRBD1 matching 10 bases. CDR3 length: 19 amino acids. V was clipped by 0 bases and J by 0 bases; unmatched bases: 5. Germline V CDR1 and CDR2: MGHRA, YSYEKL. The CDR3 loop reads CASSQDRTGGASGANVLTF. The CDR3 DNA follows: TGCGCCAGCAGCCAAGATCGGACAGGGGGTGCCTCTGGGGCCAACGTCCTGACTTTC.

This clonotype was seen many times. The rearrangement uses TRBV7-2 and TRBJ2-4; D might be TRBD1 (6 bases). The CDR3 has 13 residues. Trimming stripped 6 bases from V and 8 bases from J, with 14 bases between. Per the germline V gene, CDR1 is SGHTA and CDR2 is FQGNSA. The CDR3 is CASSTRGGHIQYF. DNA of the CDR3: TGTGCCAGCAGTACGAGAGGGGGTCACATTCAGTACTTC.

This clonotype was detected a few times. The chain has TRBV12-3 or TRBV12-4 and TRBJ2-2; D gene uncertain. The CDR3 sequence is 15 residues long. Trimming pared 2 bases from V and 3 bases from J, leaving 10 bases between. The DNA for the CDR3 is TGTGCCAGCAGTTTACTTGGACGGTACACCGGGGAGCTGTTTTTT. It translates to CASSLLGRYTGELFF.

This clonotype was seen a handful of times. V gene TRBV20-1 combines with J gene TRBJ2-7; 16 nucleotides line up with TRBD2. Germline CDR1 reads DFQATT; CDR2 reads SNEGSKA (reference sequence). The CDR3 sequence is 16 residues long. V trimming: 6 bases; J trimming: 2 bases; junction bases outside the gene matches: 7. The CDR3 region is CSATGTSGRVAYEQYF. CDR3 nucleotide sequence: TGCAGTGCCACCGGGACTAGCGGGAGGGTAGCCTACGAGCAGTACTTC.

The table lists this clonotype with many counts. The rearrangement links TRBV29-1 to TRBJ2-6, with D perhaps TRBD1 (6 bases). Looked up from germline, CDR1 is SQVTM and CDR2 is ANQGSEA. CDR3 length: 16 amino acids. V was shortened by 4 bases and J by 0 bases, with 13 bases between the two germline ends. CDR3 residues: CSVARDTDSGANVLTF. The DNA of the CDR3 is TGCAGCGTTGCCCGGGACACCGACTCTGGGGCCAACGTCCTGACTTTC. The full variable domain, with the rest looked up from reference TRBV29-1 and TRBJ2-6, is SAVISQKPSRDICQRGTSLTIQCQVDSQVTMMFWYRQQPGQSLTLIATANQGSEATYESGFVIDKFPISRPNLTFSTLTVSNMSPEDSSIYLCSVARDTDSGANVLTFGAGSRLTVL.

In nucleotides, the CDR3 is TGTGCCAGCAGTTACAGTCTCGGGACAGGGTTTTATGGCTACACCTTC. Its protein product is CASSYSLGTGFYGYTF. The V call is TRBV6-5, the J call TRBJ1-2; 9 nucleotides match TRBD1. This CDR3 has 16 residues. Unmatched junction bases numbered 9, after V lost 2 bases and J lost 5 bases. The V gene's germline CDR1 is MNHEY and CDR2 SVGAGI.

This clonotype was counted between two and nine times. V usage is TRBV7-8 and J usage is TRBJ2-2; 7 bases align to TRBD1. Germline V gene sequence: CDR1 SGHVS, CDR2 FQNEAQ. V was clipped by 0 bases and J by 6 bases; unmatched bases: 4. The CDR3 loop spans 15 amino acids. The CDR3 spells CASSLARTGAGELFF. In nucleotides, the CDR3 is TGTGCCAGCAGCTTAGCAAGAACAGGGGCCGGGGAGCTGTTTTTT.

This clonotype was recorded many times. The V and J genes are TRBV5-1 and TRBJ2-3; 7 bases are a match to TRBD2. Germline CDR1 SGHRS, CDR2 YFSETQ. CDR3 length: 14 amino acids. The V gene end was trimmed by 4 bases and the J gene end by 6 bases; junction bases not matched to a gene: 8. The CDR3 nucleotides are TGCGCCAGCAGCCCGATGACTAGCTCGGATACGCAGTATTTT. As protein: CASSPMTSSDTQYF.

A few counts support this clonotype. The CDR3 region has the DNA TGCAGTGCTAGGATTAGCGGGGTCTACAATGAGCAGTTCTTC. Amino acids: CSARISGVYNEQFF. The rearrangement joins TRBV20-1 to TRBJ2-1, with 8 bases lining up with TRBD2. The CDR3 covers 14 residues. Trimming cost V 3 bases and J 3 bases; bases outside gene matches: 4. The germline gives CDR1 DFQATT, CDR2 SNEGSKA (reference sequence).

This clonotype was seen repeatedly, ten times or more. This chain joins TRBV7-9 and TRBJ1-2; 9 bases align to TRBD1. The J segment lost 6 bases and the V segment lost 5 bases, leaving 10 bases of the junction unmatched. This CDR3 has 15 residues. Germline V gene data show CDR1 as SEHNR and CDR2 as FQNEAQ (reference sequence). DNA for the CDR3: TGTGCCAGCAGCAATCACTGGACAGGGGAGGATGGCTACACCTTC. Its translation is CASSNHWTGEDGYTF.

This sequence joins TRBV2 and TRBJ2-7, with D perhaps matching TRBD1 (6 bases). In germline, CDR1 is SNHLY, CDR2 FYNNEI. The CDR3 has 15 amino acids. V shed 5 bases and J shed 5 bases, with 19 bases lying between them. CDR3 loop: CASSRSFIRGHEQYF. CDR3 bases: TGTGCCAGCAGTCGATCATTCATCAGGGGCCACGAGCAGTACTTC.

At least ten counts were recorded for this clonotype. The chain combines TRBV7-8 with TRBJ2-7, with 7 positions matching TRBD2. This CDR3 spans 14 amino acids. The J segment lost 4 bases and the V segment lost 1 base, leaving 4 bases of the junction unmatched. The germline V gene has CDR1 SGHVS and CDR2 FQNEAQ. The CDR3 DNA reads TGTGCCAGCAGCTTAGTAGCGGGCAGGTACGAGCAGTACTTC. Residues: CASSLVAGRYEQYF.

This chain uses TRBV30 with TRBJ1-2; TRBD1 agrees at 9 bases. This CDR3 is 14 amino acids long. V dropped 4 bases and J dropped 13; count of bases not matched to a gene: 16. Looked up from germline, CDR1 is GTSNPN and CDR2 is SVGIG (reference sequence). The CDR3 region is CAWMTPSPTGGFTF. The CDR3 nucleotides are TGTGCCTGGATGACCCCCTCTCCGACAGGGGGTTTCACCTTC.

The rearrangement links TRBV24-1 to TRBJ2-5; 9 bases fit TRBD2. From germline, CDR1 is KGHDR and CDR2 SFDVKD. The CDR3 contains 18 residues. With V trimmed by 3 bases and J by 5 bases, 15 bases remained unmatched. The CDR3 nucleotides are TGTGCCACCAGTGATGAAACGCCGGGACTAGCAAGCTGGGAGACCCAGTACTTC. It is translated as CATSDETPGLASWETQYF.

This chain joins TRBV12-3 or TRBV12-4 and TRBJ1-4; no clear D gene. The CDR3 spans 11 residues. V lost 7 bases, J lost 10 bases, and 10 bases lay in between. CDR3 nucleotide sequence: TGTGCCAGCACTTACTATGGAAAACTGTTTTTT. It translates to CASTYYGKLFF.

This clonotype showed up many times. The chain couples TRBV4-1 to TRBJ1-3; unclear D gene. Per germline, CDR1 MGHRA and CDR2 YSYEKL. CDR3 length equals 14 residues. Trimming shortened V by 0 bases and J by 3 bases, and 6 bases separated the two germline ends. The CDR3 nucleotides are TGCGCCAGCAGCCAAGAAGGGAGTGGAAACACCATATATTTT. It translates to CASSQEGSGNTIYF.

The chain is built from TRBV30 and TRBJ2-1, with a possible D match to TRBD2 (6 bases). Trimming took 4 bases from V and 3 from J, leaving 13 bases between them. The CDR3 covers 14 residues. Germline V lookup: CDR1 GTSNPN, CDR2 SVGIG (reference sequence). This chain's CDR3 is CAWTRGGVYNEQFF. CDR3 bases: TGTGCCTGGACTCGGGGCGGGGTCTACAATGAGCAGTTCTTC.

This clonotype was recorded a few times. V is TRBV5-4 and J is TRBJ2-6; D call uncertain. CDR3 length: 15 amino acids. Trimming pared 3 bases from V and 0 bases from J, leaving 7 bases between. Per germline, CDR1 SGHNT and CDR2 YYREEE (reference sequence). The chain's CDR3 is CASSSDGSGANVLTF. The CDR3 DNA reads TGTGCCAGCAGCTCTGACGGCTCTGGGGCCAACGTCCTGACTTTC.

The V gene is TRBV12-3 or TRBV12-4, the J gene TRBJ2-1; possible D gene TRBD2, 5 bases. This CDR3 has 14 residues. Between the trimmed V and J ends, which lost 6 bases and 2 bases, there was a span of 11 bases. CDR3 bases: TGTGCCAGCAGACGGAGGCGTCCCTACAATGAGCAGTTCTTC. Encoded protein: CASRRRRPYNEQFF.

There are a few counts of this clonotype. The chain employs TRBV20-1 and TRBJ1-2; D might be TRBD1 (6 bases). This CDR3 has 17 residues. The V end lost 5 bases, the J end lost 5 bases, and 27 bases lay between the germline ends. Germline V lookup: CDR1 DFQATT, CDR2 SNEGSKA (reference sequence). The CDR3 region has the DNA TGCAGTGCTGGTTTCCGACAGGAAACGAGTGGGCTGTATGGCTACACCTTC. Translating gives CSAGFRQETSGLYGYTF.

This clonotype was observed a handful of times. The CDR3 sequence is CASSAFGGGYEQYF. CDR3 bases: TGTGCCAGCAGTGCCTTTGGAGGCGGCTACGAGCAGTACTTC. V is TRBV6-6 and J is TRBJ2-7; possibly TRBD2 for D (5 bases). Germline CDR1 is MNHNY and CDR2 is SVGAGI (reference sequence). The CDR3 is made up of 14 amino acids. V was cut by 5 bases and J by 3 bases, with 14 bases left in between.

The table lists this clonotype with many counts. The chain links TRBV5-1 to TRBJ2-4, with 7 bases matching TRBD1. V gave up 0 bases and J gave up 8 bases; unmatched junction bases: 5. From germline, CDR1 is SGHRS and CDR2 YFSETQ. This CDR3 has 14 residues. The CDR3 sequence: CASSLGTGEYIQYF. The CDR3 nucleotides are TGCGCCAGCAGCTTGGGCACAGGGGAATACATTCAGTACTTC.